These 16 T cell receptor beta chains were sequenced from one sample in a study of blood T cell repertoires in COVID-19. This table comes from immunoSEQ multiplex PCR, and its TCRdb copy is limited to in-frame clones, with some not included. Here the sample spans fewer than 500,000 clones, around nine tenths being singletons. The source material was peripheral blood. The receptor source for this set is a woman under 40 with acute or convalescent COVID-19.

The rearrangement links TRBV30 to TRBJ2-7; tentative D call: TRBD1 (6 bases). Germline-derived CDR1 and CDR2 are GTSNPN and SVGIG (reference sequence). This CDR3 has 13 amino acids. Trimming removed 5 bases at V and 1 base at J, with 12 bases between. This chain's CDR3 is CAWETGFSYEQYF. CDR3 DNA sequence: TGTGCCTGGGAGACAGGTTTTTCCTACGAGCAGTACTTC.

Turning to this clone: This sample includes further DNA sequences coding for the same CDR3. The rearrangement uses TRBV12-3 or TRBV12-4 and TRBJ1-5; maybe TRBD1 (6 bases). The CDR3 spans 13 residues. V lost 1 base to trimming and J lost 5 bases, with 6 bases between them. The CDR3 nucleotides are TGTGCCAGCAGTTTAGAGGGGGATCAGCCCCAGCATTTT. It specifies CASSLEGDQPQHF.

The rearrangement joins TRBV5-6 to TRBJ2-7, with D possibly matching TRBD1 (6 bases). This CDR3 contains 16 residues. Germline CDR1 SGHDT, CDR2 YYEEEE. V was pared by 0 bases and J by 1 base, with 14 bases between. CDR3 sequence (DNA): TGTGCCAGCAGCTTGGGGCGCCAGGGGTTTTCCTACGAGCAGTACTTC. Protein sequence: CASSLGRQGFSYEQYF.

V usage is TRBV15 and J usage is TRBJ1-2, with 9 bases aligning to TRBD1. The ends lost 3 bases at V and 3 bases at J; junction bases unmatched: 5. The CDR3 loop spans 15 amino acids. Germline values: CDR1 LNHNV, CDR2 YYDKDF (reference sequence). The CDR3 DNA reads as TGTGCCACCAGCAGGGGAAGGACAGGGGACTATGGCTACACCTTC. It specifies CATSRGRTGDYGYTF.

A single count supports this clone. The chain links TRBV10-3 to TRBJ2-5, with TRBD2 identical over 9 bases. The V gene's germline CDR1 is ENHRY and CDR2 SYGVKD. After removal of 4 bases from V and 4 bases from J, the junction contained 10 bases not matched to a gene. The CDR3 consists of 16 residues. CDR3 bases: TGTGCCATCAGTGGTCCCGCGGGGGGGCCCGTAGAGACCCAGTACTTC. This sequence encodes CAISGPAGGPVETQYF.

The gene calls are TRBV11-1 and TRBJ2-3; possibly TRBD2 for D (5 bases). Germline V gene sequence: CDR1 SGHAT, CDR2 FQDESV (reference sequence). V shed 3 bases and J shed 4 bases, with 14 bases lying between them. This CDR3 region has 15 residues. As DNA, the CDR3 is TGTGCCAGCAGCTTCCTCTCCGGGGATTCAGATACGCAGTATTTT. Translation gives CASSFLSGDSDTQYF.

The genes are TRBV6-5 and TRBJ2-2; 9 bases line up with TRBD2. Germline CDR1 reads MNHEY; CDR2 reads SVGAGI. The CDR3 consists of 15 residues. V was clipped by 5 bases and J by 7 bases; unmatched bases: 8. The CDR3 DNA follows: TGTGCCAGCAGTCAAAAGCGGGGGGAAGGCGGGGAGCTGTTTTTT. This codes for CASSQKRGEGGELFF.

This sequence joins TRBV6-1 and TRBJ1-6; 8 bases agree with TRBD1. V shed 2 bases, J shed 8 bases, and the junction held 8 bases outside the gene matches. The germline gives CDR1 MNHNS, CDR2 SASEGT. CDR3 length: 16 amino acids. The CDR3 loop reads CASSESGRQGHSPLHF. CDR3 DNA: TGTGCCAGCAGTGAAAGTGGTCGACAGGGGCATTCACCCCTCCACTTT.

The CDR3 sequence is CASSSLGTSGLETQYF. Written as DNA, the CDR3 is TGTGCCAGCAGCTCCCTCGGGACTAGCGGGCTAGAGACCCAGTACTTC. The V gene is TRBV7-2, the J gene TRBJ2-5; 12 nucleotides match TRBD2. V lost 4 bases to trimming and J lost 4 bases; unmatched junction nucleotides: 7. The germline CDR1 and CDR2 sequences are SGHTA and FQGNSA. The CDR3 is 16 amino acids.

The chain joins TRBV28 to TRBJ2-3, with D possibly matching TRBD2 (5 bases). Germline assignment: CDR1 MDHEN and CDR2 SYDVKM. There are 16 residues in the CDR3. Trimming took 6 bases from V and 3 from J, leaving 19 bases between them. The CDR3 DNA is TGTGCCAGCAGCATCGGAGGTATCCCTAAGACAGATACGCAGTATTTT. It specifies CASSIGGIPKTDTQYF.

V gene TRBV30 combines with J gene TRBJ1-6, with D possibly being TRBD1 (5 bases). Germline-derived CDR1 and CDR2 are GTSNPN and SVGIG (reference sequence). Trimming took 2 bases from V and 8 from J, leaving 13 bases between them. The CDR3 length is 14 residues. CDR3 protein: CAWSQGAFDSPLHF. The CDR3 DNA is TGTGCCTGGAGTCAAGGGGCGTTCGATTCACCCCTCCACTTT.

The CDR3 protein is CASSVGASSSETQYF. The CDR3 DNA sequence: TGTGCCAGCAGCGTAGGAGCTAGCTCCTCGGAGACCCAGTACTTC. The rearrangement links TRBV9 to TRBJ2-5; D is possibly TRBD2 (5 bases). The CDR3 is 15 amino acids. V was clipped by 0 bases and J by 5 bases, with 14 bases between them. CDR1 is SGDLS, CDR2 YYNGEE, per germline.

CDR3 nucleotides: TGTGCCAGCAGCGGGTTGAGCGGGAAGAACACCGGGGAGCTGTTTTTT. Amino acids: CASSGLSGKNTGELFF. The chain is built from TRBV9 and TRBJ2-2, with 7 bases matching TRBD2. Germline V lookup: CDR1 SGDLS, CDR2 YYNGEE. The V gene end was trimmed by 3 bases and the J gene end by 1 base; junction bases not matched to a gene: 6. There are 16 residues in the CDR3.

This clone appeared a single time. The rearrangement links TRBV7-9 to TRBJ1-4; D gene uncertain. Germline V gene data show CDR1 as SEHNR and CDR2 as FQNEAQ (reference sequence). CDR3 length: 16 amino acids. Trimming cost V 3 bases and J 2 bases, with 13 bases left between them. The CDR3 region has the DNA TGTGCCAGCAGCTTCGATAGTCCGGGGACTAATGAAAAACTGTTTTTT. Its translation is CASSFDSPGTNEKLFF.

The chain combines TRBV20-1 with TRBJ2-5; 8 bases fit TRBD2. J lost 4 bases, V lost 3 bases, and 7 bases had no gene match. In germline, CDR1 is DFQATT, CDR2 SNEGSKA (reference sequence). This CDR3 spans 14 amino acids. In DNA, the CDR3 is TGCAGTGCTAGTCCGATCGGACTAGCAGAGACCCAGTACTTC. It codes for CSASPIGLAETQYF.

About this clone itself: The sample has other DNA sequences that encode this CDR3 too. This chain joins TRBV6-5 and TRBJ1-3; possible D gene TRBD1, 6 bases. V lost 0 bases, J lost 4 bases, and 7 bases lay in between. The CDR3 runs 14 residues. Germline lookup yields CDR1 MNHEY and CDR2 SVGAGI. CDR3 DNA: TGTGCCAGCAGTTACTCAGGGGGAGGAAACACCATATATTTT. Residues: CASSYSGGGNTIYF.